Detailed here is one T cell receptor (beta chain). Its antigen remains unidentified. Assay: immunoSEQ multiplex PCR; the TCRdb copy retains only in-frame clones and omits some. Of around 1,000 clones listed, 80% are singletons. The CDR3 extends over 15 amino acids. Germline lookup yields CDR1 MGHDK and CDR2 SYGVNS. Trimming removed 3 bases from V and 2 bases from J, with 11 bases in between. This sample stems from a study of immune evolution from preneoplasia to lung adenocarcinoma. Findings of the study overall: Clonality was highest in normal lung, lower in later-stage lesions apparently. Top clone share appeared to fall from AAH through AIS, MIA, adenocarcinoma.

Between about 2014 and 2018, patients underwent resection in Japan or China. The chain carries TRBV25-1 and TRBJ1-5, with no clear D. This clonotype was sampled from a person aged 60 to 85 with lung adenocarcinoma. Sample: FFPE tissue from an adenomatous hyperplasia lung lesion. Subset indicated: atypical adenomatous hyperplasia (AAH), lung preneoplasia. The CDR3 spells CASSDFGEGNQPQHF. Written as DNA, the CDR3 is TGTGCCAGCAGTGACTTTGGAGAGGGCAATCAGCCCCAGCATTTT.